The sequence of this TCR beta chain was determined in a study of blood T cell repertoires in COVID-19. For the study at large: Samples of COVID-19 (acute and convalescent) were obtained from the United States, Italy and Spain. The cDNA or gDNA used as material had been derived from T cells, B-cell-depleted T cells, or PBMCs.

The CDR3 is 14 amino acids. Per germline, CDR1 SGDLS and CDR2 YYNGEE. The V and J ends lost 4 bases and 2 bases respectively, with 13 bases between them. Per the authors' pipeline: Researchers report that nucleated cell counts were estimated from reference gene primer amplification. Using immunoSEQ multiplex PCR, the repertoire was profiled, and TCRdb retains in-frame clones only, with some absent. V and J calls and clone size are copied from that table; D and trimming were computed from the DNA. The sample has 110,000 to 150,000 clones; roughly 90% are singletons. The clonotype originates from a man in his 60s with active or convalescent COVID-19. The chain has TRBV9 and TRBJ2-7; perhaps TRBD1 as D (5 bases). Source material: peripheral blood. The CDR3 nucleotides are TGTGCCAGCAGCTCAGCCCAGGGCCCCTACGAGCAGTACTTC. Translation gives CASSSAQGPYEQYF.